What follows are 22 T cell receptor beta chains derived from one specimen sequenced in a study of OX40 agonist ivuxolimab in advanced cancers. Only in-frame clones appear in the TCRdb table, and some are missing; sequencing was by immunoSEQ multiplex PCR. This sample has tens of thousands of clones, with roughly 84% found just once. Sequencing used CD4+ or CD8+ T cells sorted from blood, obtained in a trial of the OX40 agonist ivuxolimab. These receptor sequences come from an adult with an advanced solid tumor such as melanoma, head and neck, liver or kidney cancer.

This chain uses TRBV5-4 with TRBJ2-7; TRBD2 matches at 8 bases. The CDR3 runs 14 residues. V gave up 4 bases and J gave up 3 bases; unmatched junction bases: 6. Germline lookup yields CDR1 SGHNT and CDR2 YYREEE (reference sequence). This CDR3 is CASSRRTSRYEQYF. The CDR3 DNA follows: TGTGCCAGCAGCCGCCGGACTAGCCGCTACGAGCAGTACTTC.

This clone was seen only once. V usage is TRBV2 and J usage is TRBJ1-2; D gene ambiguous. Germline V lookup: CDR1 SNHLY, CDR2 FYNNEI. The germline V and J ends were trimmed by 6 bases and 6 bases, with 17 bases remaining between them. The CDR3 totals 14 residues. CDR3 loop: CASSFLTGINGYTF. CDR3 DNA sequence: TGTGCCAGCAGCTTTTTAACGGGCATCAATGGCTACACCTTC.

The chain has TRBV5-4 and TRBJ2-1; D is perhaps TRBD2 (7 bases). Germline loops: CDR1 SGHNT, CDR2 YYREEE (reference sequence). The CDR3 is made up of 16 amino acids. Trimming took off 6 bases at V and 7 bases at J, with 23 bases between the two ends. The CDR3 loop reads CASTEYKRTAGNEQFF. In DNA form, the CDR3 reads TGTGCCAGCACCGAATACAAACGGACAGCGGGGAATGAGCAGTTCTTC.

The genes are TRBV7-9 and TRBJ2-6; tentatively, D is TRBD2 (5 bases). The germline V gene has CDR1 SEHNR and CDR2 FQNEAQ (reference sequence). CDR3 length equals 18 residues. The V and J ends lost 4 bases and 4 bases respectively, with 20 bases between them. CDR3 amino acids: CASSWNTGFTKGANVLTF. The CDR3 bases are TGTGCCAGCAGCTGGAATACGGGATTTACGAAGGGGGCCAACGTCCTGACTTTC.

This clone was seen a single time. J is TRBJ2-7 and V is TRBV27; the match to TRBD1 covers 12 bases. This CDR3 contains 17 residues. The germline gives CDR1 MNHEY, CDR2 SMNVEV (reference sequence). Trimming took 3 bases from V and 7 from J; bases not matched to a gene: 13. The CDR3 DNA is TGTGCCAGCAGTTTCCAGAATAGGGGACAGGGGGCGGGAGAGCAGTACTTC. Its protein product is CASSFQNRGQGAGEQYF.

This chain joins TRBV2 and TRBJ2-7; D might be TRBD2 (6 bases). Germline CDR1 reads SNHLY; CDR2 reads FYNNEI. The V end was cut by 9 bases, the J end by 0 bases, with 12 bases between. The CDR3 has 13 residues. CDR3 region: CARGGTPSYEQYF. In DNA, the CDR3 is TGTGCCAGAGGAGGGACCCCCTCCTACGAGCAGTACTTC.

The CDR3 protein is CASSPTGGASGYTF. CDR3 sequence (DNA): TGTGCCAGCAGCCCGACGGGGGGGGCGAGTGGCTACACCTTC. V gene TRBV5-6 combines with J gene TRBJ1-2; D is possibly TRBD1 (6 bases). The CDR3 is 14 residues long. Trimming left V 4 bases short and J 7 bases short, with 17 bases between. CDR1 is SGHDT, CDR2 YYEEEE, per germline. Full variable domain (remainder filled in from reference TRBV5-6 and TRBJ1-2): DAGVTQSPTHLIKTRGQQVTLRCSPKSGHDTVSWYQQALGQGPQFIFQYYEEEERQRGNFPDRFSGHQFPNYSSELNVNALLLGDSALYLCASSPTGGASGYTFGSGTRLTVV.

CDR3 amino acids: CASNGVGSYEQYF. In nucleotides, the CDR3 is TGTGCCAGCAACGGGGTAGGATCCTACGAGCAGTACTTC. The chain carries TRBV2 and TRBJ2-7; D is perhaps TRBD2 (5 bases). The CDR3 length is 13 residues. CDR1 and CDR2 (germline): SNHLY, FYNNEI. Trimming stripped 7 bases from V and 1 base from J, with 11 bases between.

A few counts support this clone. The rearrangement uses TRBV14 and TRBJ1-5; D gene unclear. The CDR3 is 14 amino acids. The V gene's germline CDR1 is SGHDN and CDR2 FVKESK. Trimming removed 1 base from V and 6 bases from J, with 10 bases in between. As DNA, the CDR3 is TGTGCCAGCAGCCAAGTGGGGATCGGTCAGCCCCAGCATTTT. This encodes CASSQVGIGQPQHF.

The chain has TRBV7-9 and TRBJ2-3; tentatively, D is TRBD2 (6 bases). Germline assignment: CDR1 SEHNR and CDR2 FQNEAQ (reference sequence). The CDR3 extends over 16 amino acids. With 0 bases removed from V and 3 bases from J, the gap between germline ends came to 13 bases. The CDR3 loop is CASSLAIGGRTDTQYF. CDR3 bases: TGTGCCAGCAGCTTAGCGATCGGGGGACGGACAGATACGCAGTATTTT. Full variable domain (remainder filled in from reference TRBV7-9 and TRBJ2-3): DTGVSQNPRHKITKRGQNVTFRCDPISEHNRLYWYRQTLGQGPEFLTYFQNEAQLEKSRLLSDRFSAERPKGSFSTLEIQRTEQGDSAMYLCASSLAIGGRTDTQYFGPGTRLTVL.

The chain couples TRBV6-1 to TRBJ2-2, with a possible D match to TRBD2 (7 bases). The CDR3 runs 15 residues. Germline V gene lookup returns CDR1 MNHNS and CDR2 SASEGT. Deletions cut 6 bases from V and 4 bases from J, with 15 bases between. CDR3 sequence (DNA): TGTGCCAGCAGCGAGGCCGGGGGGCGCACCGGGGAGCTGTTTTTT. It translates to CASSEAGGRTGELFF.

The V and J genes are TRBV19 and TRBJ2-1; 12 nucleotides match TRBD2. The J segment lost 5 bases and the V segment lost 5 bases, leaving 10 bases of the junction unmatched. The CDR3 loop spans 17 amino acids. Germline V gives CDR1 LNHDA, CDR2 SQIVND (reference sequence). In DNA form, the CDR3 reads TGTGCCAGTAGTGATAAACTAGCGGGGGGCCATAACAATGAGCAGTTCTTC. This codes for CASSDKLAGGHNNEQFF.

This clone was observed a few times. V usage is TRBV19 and J usage is TRBJ2-5; tentative D call: TRBD1 (5 bases). CDR3 length: 14 amino acids. The germline V gene has CDR1 LNHDA and CDR2 SQIVND (reference sequence). The germline V and J ends were trimmed by 3 bases and 2 bases, with 10 bases remaining between them. CDR3 protein: CASSIRRQQETQYF. The DNA for the CDR3 is TGTGCCAGTAGTATCCGCCGACAGCAAGAGACCCAGTACTTC.

This clone is a singleton in its sample. The V call is TRBV28, the J call TRBJ1-5; the D is unclear. The germline CDR1 and CDR2 sequences are MDHEN and SYDVKM. CDR3 length: 12 residues. The ends were cut back, 7 bases at V and 6 bases at J, with 10 bases in the middle. The CDR3 here is CASTRWGQPQHF. CDR3 coding DNA: TGTGCCAGCACTCGTTGGGGTCAGCCCCAGCATTTT.

V gene TRBV2 combines with J gene TRBJ1-6; no definite D call. Per germline, CDR1 SNHLY and CDR2 FYNNEI. V lost 8 bases and J lost 7, with 12 bases in between. The CDR3 runs to 13 residues. The CDR3 DNA reads as TGTGCCAGCCGGGATCTAGGAAATTCACCCCTCCACTTT. Translation: CASRDLGNSPLHF.

This clone was counted between two and nine times. This chain joins TRBV16 and TRBJ1-6, with 7 nucleotides matching TRBD1. The ends lost 4 bases at V and 6 bases at J; junction bases unmatched: 9. The CDR3 loop spans 16 amino acids. Per the germline V gene, CDR1 is KGHSY and CDR2 is FQNENV. CDR3 amino acids: CASSRQQGGSNSPLHF. In nucleotides, the CDR3 is TGTGCCAGCAGCCGGCAGCAGGGGGGAAGTAATTCACCCCTCCACTTT. The variable domain in full, completed from reference TRBV16 and TRBJ1-6, reads GEEVAQTPKHLVRGEGQKAKLYCAPIKGHSYVFWYQQVLKNEFKFLISFQNENVFDETGMPKERFSAKCLPNSPCSLEIQATKLEDSAVYFCASSRQQGGSNSPLHFGNGTRLTVT.

A word on this clone: At one of its ends the junction is not consistent with the germline gene, which may arise from a read error. The chain links TRBV10-3 to TRBJ2-5, with D perhaps TRBD2 (6 bases). The CDR3 runs to 13 residues. CDR1 and CDR2 (germline): ENHRY, SYGVKD. The CDR3 protein is CAVRPTGGETQYF. The DNA of the CDR3 is TGTGCCGTCAGGCCTACCGGGGGAGAGACCCAGTACTTC.

The count of this clone is one. The J gene is TRBJ2-4, the V gene TRBV5-1; the D gene could be TRBD1 or TRBD2 (5 bases each). Germline CDR1 reads SGHRS; CDR2 reads YFSETQ. Trimming took 4 bases from V and 6 from J, leaving 20 bases between them. The CDR3 has 16 residues. This chain's CDR3 is CASSPGPGTGGNIQYF. CDR3 sequence (DNA): TGCGCCAGCAGCCCCGGTCCGGGGACGGGCGGAAACATTCAGTACTTC.

The chain carries TRBV5-4 and TRBJ2-7; 8 nucleotides align to TRBD1. V shed 3 bases, J shed 6 bases, and the junction held 8 bases outside the gene matches. The CDR3 length is 14 residues. CDR1 is SGHNT, CDR2 YYREEE, per germline (reference sequence). The CDR3 DNA is TGTGCCAGCAGCTGGGGGACAGGAGTAAGCGAGCAGTACTTC. It is translated as CASSWGTGVSEQYF.

V gene TRBV7-5 combines with J gene TRBJ2-3; the table calls TRBD1, which could not be checked here. TRBV7-5 is marked as a pseudogene. The CDR3 totals 19 residues. CDR3 in DNA: TGTGCCAGAAAAGATGTCCGTGACAGTGAGAGATTGGGCACAGATACGCAGTATTTT. It yields the protein CARKDVRDSERLGTDTQYF.

The V and J genes are TRBV19 and TRBJ2-1; TRBD1 aligns across 9 bases. The CDR3 has 15 amino acids. CDR1 is LNHDA and CDR2 is SQIVND in the germline V gene (reference sequence). Trimming cost V 8 bases and J 9 bases; bases outside gene matches: 14. The CDR3 sequence: CASWTSGQGKSEQFF. CDR3 nucleotides: TGTGCCAGTTGGACTTCCGGACAGGGGAAGAGTGAGCAGTTCTTC.

This clone was observed a few times. This chain connects TRBV28 to TRBJ2-3; 8 bases align to TRBD2. V lost 1 base and J lost 4; bases outside the gene matches: 7. The CDR3 is made up of 16 amino acids. Germline V lookup: CDR1 MDHEN, CDR2 SYDVKM. In nucleotides, the CDR3 is TGTGCCAGCAGTTTATCTCGGGGGGGCAGGGCAGATACGCAGTATTTT. This gives the protein CASSLSRGGRADTQYF.